The entry below gives a single TCR beta chain sequence along with its context. No antigen is known for it. CDR3 size: 14 residues. The germline V gene has CDR1 MDHEN and CDR2 SYDVKM. Trimming pared 6 bases from V and 0 bases from J, leaving 12 bases between. The sample belongs to a study of shared clonotypes between healthy human individuals. Study-level points and caveats: The sampled material consisted only of blood, and tissue repertoires are likely to differ.

Measured with immunoSEQ multiplex PCR; TCRdb has only the in-frame clones, and not every one. Altogether roughly 640,000 clones are present, almost 97% being singletons, with the ten largest covering about 0.06%. The sequenced material came from naive CD4+ T cells sorted from blood. Subset described: CD45RA+ positively selected. The TCR originated in a young woman in good health. The chain couples TRBV28 to TRBJ2-7, with D perhaps being TRBD1 or TRBD2 (6 bases each). The CDR3 is CASSKGGSSYEQYF. CDR3 nucleotides: TGTGCCAGCAGCAAGGGGGGAAGCTCCTACGAGCAGTACTTC. The whole variable domain, filled in from reference TRBV28 and TRBJ2-7, reads DVKVTQSSRYLVKRTGEKVFLECVQDMDHENMFWYRQDPGLGLRLIYFSYDVKMKEKGDIPEGYSVSREKKERFSLILESASTNQTSMYLCASSKGGSSYEQYFGPGTRLTVT.